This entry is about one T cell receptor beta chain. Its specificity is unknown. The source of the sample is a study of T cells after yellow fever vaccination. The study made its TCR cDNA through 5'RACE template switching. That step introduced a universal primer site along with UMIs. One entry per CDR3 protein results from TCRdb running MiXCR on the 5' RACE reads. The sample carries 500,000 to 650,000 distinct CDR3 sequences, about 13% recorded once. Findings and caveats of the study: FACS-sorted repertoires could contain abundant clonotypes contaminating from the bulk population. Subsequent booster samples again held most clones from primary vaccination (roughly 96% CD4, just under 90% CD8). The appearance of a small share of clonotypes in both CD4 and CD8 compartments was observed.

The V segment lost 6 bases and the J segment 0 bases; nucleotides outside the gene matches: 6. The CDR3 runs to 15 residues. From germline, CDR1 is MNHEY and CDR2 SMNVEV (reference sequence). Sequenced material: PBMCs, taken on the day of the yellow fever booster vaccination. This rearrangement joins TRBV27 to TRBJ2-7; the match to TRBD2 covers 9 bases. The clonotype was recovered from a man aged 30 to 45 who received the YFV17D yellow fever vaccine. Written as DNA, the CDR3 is TGTGCCAGCAGCTTCAGCGGGAGGTACTCCTACGAGCAGTACTTC. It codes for CASSFSGRYSYEQYF.